The 26 T cell receptor beta chains below all came from one sample that was sequenced in a study of T-cell memory formation after mild COVID-19. TCRdb reprocessed the 5' RACE reads via MiXCR and lists one record per CDR3 protein. The sample carries more than 400,000 distinct CDR3 sequences, 18% recorded once. Material for sequencing was PBMCs or a T cell subset sorted from them (not recorded which). The receptor set was obtained from an adult woman who had mild COVID-19 (a few samples of this study predate the infection). Cell type and time point are not known.

The chain carries TRBV9 and TRBJ2-6; the D gene is possibly TRBD1 (6 bases). The CDR3 is made up of 19 amino acids. Germline V gene data show CDR1 as SGDLS and CDR2 as YYNGEE. Trimming stripped 2 bases from V and 0 bases from J, with 18 bases between. Here the CDR3 DNA reads TGTGCCAGCAGCGTGAGCCGACAGGCTCCCATCTCTGGGGCCAACGTCCTGACTTTC. It translates to CASSVSRQAPISGANVLTF.

This clonotype came up a few times. This rearrangement joins TRBV7-6 to TRBJ2-7, with D perhaps TRBD1 (6 bases). This CDR3 has 17 amino acids. Germline V CDR1 and CDR2: SGHVS, FNYEAQ. With 0 bases removed from V and 1 base from J, the gap between germline ends came to 16 bases. The CDR3 nucleotides read TGTGCCAGCAGCTTAGCGACGTGGCAGGGGATTTCCTACGAGCAGTACTTC. Protein product: CASSLATWQGISYEQYF.

Only a few counts were recorded for this clonotype. The chain links TRBV6-5 to TRBJ2-5; D might be TRBD2 (7 bases). The CDR3 sequence is 16 residues long. V dropped 2 bases and J dropped 5 bases, with 18 bases sitting between them. Germline V gives CDR1 MNHEY, CDR2 SVGAGI. The CDR3 is CASSYEKLEGGETQYF. CDR3 nucleotide sequence: TGTGCCAGCAGTTACGAAAAACTAGAGGGGGGGGAGACCCAGTACTTC.

The J gene is TRBJ2-1, the V gene TRBV7-3; D gene uncertain. The CDR3 sequence is 15 residues long. Germline CDR1 reads SGHTA; CDR2 reads FQGTGA. Trimming pared 2 bases from V and 0 bases from J, leaving 8 bases between. The CDR3 DNA is TGTGCCAGCAGCTTAGACGGTTACTCCTACAATGAGCAGTTCTTC. Protein: CASSLDGYSYNEQFF. The entire variable domain, with the rest obtained from reference TRBV7-3 and TRBJ2-1, is as follows: GAGVSQTPSNKVTEKGKYVELRCDPISGHTALYWYRQSLGQGPEFLIYFQGTGAADDSGLPNDRFFAVRPEGSVSTLKIQRTERGDSAVYLCASSLDGYSYNEQFFGPGTRLTVL.

This clonotype was seen only a few times. The chain carries TRBV7-2 and TRBJ2-1; TRBD2 aligns across 10 bases. The length of the CDR3 is 16 residues. Germline V gene sequence: CDR1 SGHTA, CDR2 FQGNSA. After removal of 5 bases from V and 2 bases from J, the junction contained 6 bases not matched to a gene. In DNA, the CDR3 is TGTGCCAGCAGCGGTAGCGGGAGGAACCCCTACAATGAGCAGTTCTTC. This sequence encodes CASSGSGRNPYNEQFF.

The rearrangement links TRBV7-6 to TRBJ1-1; D perhaps matches TRBD1 (5 bases). The germline CDR1 and CDR2 sequences are SGHVS and FNYEAQ. The V gene lost 3 bases and the J gene lost 6 bases, with 17 bases spanning the gap. CDR3 length equals 15 residues. Here the CDR3 DNA reads TGTGCCAGCAGCTTTGATTACGGCCGAGGGGCTGAAGCTTTCTTT. It translates to CASSFDYGRGAEAFF.

This clonotype was seen more than once but under ten times. This chain links TRBV7-9 with TRBJ1-1, with D unresolved. V lost 6 bases and J 1 base, leaving 18 bases between the germline ends. The length of the CDR3 is 16 residues. Germline lookup yields CDR1 SEHNR and CDR2 FQNEAQ (reference sequence). This chain's CDR3 is CASRPKGGLRNTEAFF. CDR3 DNA: TGTGCCAGCAGACCCAAGGGAGGGCTACGGAACACTGAAGCTTTCTTT. Complete variable domain (other parts from reference TRBV7-9 and TRBJ1-1): DTGVSQNPRHKITKRGQNVTFRCDPISEHNRLYWYRQTLGQGPEFLTYFQNEAQLEKSRLLSDRFSAERPKGSFSTLEIQRTEQGDSAMYLCASRPKGGLRNTEAFFGQGTRLTVV.

This clonotype came up a few times. The gene calls are TRBV20-1 and TRBJ1-2, with D perhaps matching TRBD1 (5 bases). The CDR3 runs to 12 residues. Trimming shortened V by 5 bases and J by 5 bases, and 12 bases separated the two germline ends. Germline-derived CDR1 and CDR2 are DFQATT and SNEGSKA (reference sequence). CDR3 residues: CSAWGGVYGYTF. The CDR3 bases are TGCAGTGCTTGGGGGGGAGTATATGGCTACACCTTC.

This clonotype was seen only a few times. V usage is TRBV12-3 or TRBV12-4 and J usage is TRBJ2-5, with TRBD1 as a possible D gene (6 bases). V shed 5 bases and J shed 2 bases, with 12 bases lying between them. The CDR3 length is 14 residues. The CDR3 nucleotides are TGTGCCAGCAGTCCCTCCGGGACACAAGAGACCCAGTACTTC. It yields the protein CASSPSGTQETQYF.

The rearrangement uses TRBV29-1 and TRBJ2-1; D is undetermined. CDR1 is SQVTM and CDR2 is ANQGSEA in the germline V gene. V dropped 3 bases and J dropped 0 bases, with 12 bases sitting between them. The CDR3 totals 15 residues. The CDR3 sequence: CSVEWRISSYNEQFF. CDR3 in DNA: TGCAGCGTTGAGTGGCGCATAAGCTCCTACAATGAGCAGTTCTTC.

This clonotype has just a few counts. This chain connects TRBV25-1 to TRBJ1-1; 8 bases fit TRBD1. Unmatched junction bases numbered 9, after V lost 5 bases and J lost 10 bases. Looked up from germline, CDR1 is MGHDK and CDR2 is SYGVNS. CDR3 length equals 13 residues. CDR3 sequence reads: CASSRGQVASAFF. CDR3 DNA: TGTGCCAGCAGTAGGGGACAGGTGGCCTCAGCTTTCTTT.

There are a few counts of this clonotype. This chain's CDR3 is CSADGTDNYYGYTF. CDR3 coding DNA: TGCAGTGCGGATGGGACAGACAATTACTATGGCTACACCTTC. The V gene is TRBV20-1, the J gene TRBJ1-2; 7 bases align to TRBD1. Germline-derived CDR1 and CDR2 are DFQATT and SNEGSKA (reference sequence). V shed 6 bases, J shed 3 bases, and the junction held 10 bases outside the gene matches. The CDR3 is made up of 14 amino acids.

The chain carries TRBV12-3 or TRBV12-4 and TRBJ1-2; perhaps TRBD1 as D (5 bases). The CDR3 extends over 17 amino acids. With 3 bases removed from V and 5 bases from J, the gap between germline ends came to 22 bases. The CDR3, as DNA: TGTGCCAGCAGTTTTGGGGCGGGATCTGATCCCCGTTATGGCTACACCTTC. Translation: CASSFGAGSDPRYGYTF.

J is TRBJ1-1 and V is TRBV5-1; D unclear. Trimming removed 1 base at V and 4 bases at J, with 11 bases between. Looked up from germline, CDR1 is SGHRS and CDR2 is YFSETQ. The CDR3 runs 14 residues. The CDR3 protein is CASSLSGSATEAFF. The CDR3 bases are TGCGCCAGCAGCTTGTCGGGGTCGGCCACTGAAGCTTTCTTT.

This chain links TRBV4-1 with TRBJ1-2; TRBD1 matches at 9 bases. Losses at the gene ends were 6 bases for V and 2 bases for J; bases not matched to a gene: 7. The CDR3 extends over 15 amino acids. Germline V gene sequence: CDR1 MGHRA, CDR2 YSYEKL. The chain's CDR3 is CASREVGQGNYGYTF. CDR3 sequence (DNA): TGCGCCAGCAGGGAAGTGGGACAGGGAAACTATGGCTACACCTTC.

This clonotype was counted a few times. The rearrangement uses TRBV4-2 and TRBJ2-5, with D perhaps TRBD1 (6 bases). The germline gives CDR1 LGHNA, CDR2 YNFKEQ. The CDR3 runs to 16 residues. The V gene lost 0 bases and the J gene lost 9 bases, with 20 bases spanning the gap. CDR3 sequence: CASSQDATGPQWAQYF. DNA of the CDR3: TGTGCCAGCAGCCAAGATGCAACAGGGCCGCAATGGGCCCAGTACTTC.

This clonotype was counted a few times. The chain is built from TRBV20-1 and TRBJ2-7, with D perhaps TRBD2 (6 bases). Per germline, CDR1 DFQATT and CDR2 SNEGSKA (reference sequence). The germline V and J ends were trimmed by 0 bases and 3 bases, with 12 bases remaining between them. The CDR3 covers 14 residues. The CDR3 is CSARDHRGVYEQYF. In DNA, the CDR3 is TGCAGTGCTAGAGATCATCGCGGGGTCTACGAGCAGTACTTC.

The chain employs TRBV15 and TRBJ1-1; D may be TRBD1 (5 bases). Germline CDR1 LNHNV, CDR2 YYDKDF (reference sequence). The V end was cut by 3 bases, the J end by 11 bases, with 19 bases between. CDR3 length equals 14 residues. The CDR3 sequence: CATSSGTLGPEAFF. The CDR3, as DNA: TGTGCCACCAGCAGCGGGACTCTTGGGCCCGAGGCTTTCTTT.

The chain uses TRBV7-3 and TRBJ2-3; TRBD2 agrees at 9 bases. Trimming at V came to 0 bases and at J to 4 bases, leaving 5 bases not matched to a gene. The CDR3 covers 16 residues. Germline V gives CDR1 SGHTA, CDR2 FQGTGA. CDR3: CASSLTAGGLADTQYF. For the CDR3, the DNA is TGTGCCAGCAGCTTAACAGCGGGAGGTCTTGCAGATACGCAGTATTTT.

The chain carries TRBV29-1 and TRBJ1-2; 8 bases are shared with TRBD1. With 4 bases clipped from V and 4 bases from J, the junction kept 5 bases outside the gene matches. Looked up from germline, CDR1 is SQVTM and CDR2 is ANQGSEA. This CDR3 contains 13 residues. DNA of the CDR3: TGCAGCGTTGGCGCAGGGGGCGCCTATGGCTACACCTTC. This codes for CSVGAGGAYGYTF.

The V gene is TRBV12-3 or TRBV12-4, the J gene TRBJ1-2; D not certain. V shed 7 bases and J shed 1 base, with 19 bases lying between them. The CDR3 is 16 amino acids. The CDR3 nucleotides read TGTGCCAGCATAACACTCCGGGCCAAGGGTAACTATGGCTACACCTTC. Its protein product is CASITLRAKGNYGYTF.

The rearrangement uses TRBV29-1 and TRBJ1-1, with a weak D call TRBD1 (5 bases). The CDR3 runs 14 residues. Germline values: CDR1 SQVTM, CDR2 ANQGSEA. Trimming removed 7 bases from V and 0 bases from J, with 15 bases in between. In DNA, the CDR3 is TGCAGCGGGGGGGGAGGAGGCTTGAACACTGAAGCTTTCTTT. This codes for CSGGGGGLNTEAFF.

The sample holds a few counts of this clonotype. The chain links TRBV29-1 to TRBJ2-1; TRBD2 might be the D (6 bases). Trimming cost V 8 bases and J 7 bases, with 21 bases left between them. CDR1 and CDR2 (germline): SQVTM, ANQGSEA. This CDR3 spans 14 amino acids. CDR3 loop: CSPTRGDSGNEQFF. The DNA of the CDR3 is TGCAGCCCAACCCGCGGGGATAGCGGTAATGAGCAGTTCTTC.

This clonotype was seen ten or more times. The chain recombines TRBV29-1 with TRBJ2-1; a weak D match, TRBD2 (8 bases). V was clipped by 5 bases and J by 8 bases, with 13 bases between them. Per germline, CDR1 SQVTM and CDR2 ANQGSEA. This CDR3 region has 12 residues. The CDR3 protein is CSVSGGGDEQFF. CDR3 in DNA: TGCAGCGTTTCGGGAGGGGGCGATGAGCAGTTCTTC.

The chain carries TRBV6-4 and TRBJ1-4; D unclear. CDR3 size: 18 residues. CDR1 MRHNA and CDR2 SNTAGT come from the germline V gene. The ends were cut back, 3 bases at V and 5 bases at J, with 22 bases in the middle. The CDR3 region is CASSELTDEPRGNEKLFF. The CDR3 DNA reads as TGTGCCAGCAGTGAACTCACCGACGAGCCCCGCGGGAATGAAAAACTGTTTTTT.

This chain connects TRBV7-3 to TRBJ2-1, with 9 bases fitting TRBD2. The CDR3 contains 15 residues. CDR1 and CDR2 (germline): SGHTA, FQGTGA. After removal of 4 bases from V and 8 bases from J, the junction contained 9 bases not matched to a gene. The CDR3 loop reads CASSSAGREGDEQFF. The CDR3 coding sequence is TGTGCCAGCAGCTCGGCTGGGCGGGAGGGCGATGAGCAGTTCTTC. The full variable domain, with the rest looked up from reference TRBV7-3 and TRBJ2-1, is GAGVSQTPSNKVTEKGKYVELRCDPISGHTALYWYRQSLGQGPEFLIYFQGTGAADDSGLPNDRFFAVRPEGSVSTLKIQRTERGDSAVYLCASSSAGREGDEQFFGPGTRLTVL.